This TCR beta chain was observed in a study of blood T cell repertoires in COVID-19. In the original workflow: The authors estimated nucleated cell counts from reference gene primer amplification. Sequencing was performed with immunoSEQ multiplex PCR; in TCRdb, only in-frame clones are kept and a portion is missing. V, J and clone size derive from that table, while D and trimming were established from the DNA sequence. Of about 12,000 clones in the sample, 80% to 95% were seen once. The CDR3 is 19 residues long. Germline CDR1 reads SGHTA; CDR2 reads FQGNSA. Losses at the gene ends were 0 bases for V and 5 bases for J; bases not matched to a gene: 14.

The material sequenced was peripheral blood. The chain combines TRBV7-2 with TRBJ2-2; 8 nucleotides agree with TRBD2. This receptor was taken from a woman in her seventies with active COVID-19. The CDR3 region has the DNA TGTGCCAGCAGCTTAGCGCCCCCTCCTAGCGGGCTTGGGACCGGGGAGCTGTTTTTT. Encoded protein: CASSLAPPPSGLGTGELFF.